This T cell receptor (beta chain) was found in a study of blood T cell repertoires in COVID-19. Allocation to cohorts depended on clinical history reported by the participants. Method: immunoSEQ multiplex PCR; TCRdb's copy keeps in-frame clones and lacks some. The data show around 300,000 clones, around 87% seen once. CDR1 and CDR2 (germline): SGHVS, FQNEAQ. The CDR3 covers 16 residues. The V gene end was trimmed by 5 bases and the J gene end by 2 bases; junction bases not matched to a gene: 9. This sequence was found in a woman between 18 and 30 years old who had recovered from COVID-19. Sequencing was performed on PBMCs or T cells enriched from blood (not recorded which). The rearrangement joins TRBV7-8 to TRBJ2-1, with 7 nucleotides matching TRBD2. The CDR3 spells CASSPTSGGTYNEQFF. The DNA of the CDR3 is TGTGCCAGCAGCCCAACGTCGGGAGGAACCTACAATGAGCAGTTCTTC.